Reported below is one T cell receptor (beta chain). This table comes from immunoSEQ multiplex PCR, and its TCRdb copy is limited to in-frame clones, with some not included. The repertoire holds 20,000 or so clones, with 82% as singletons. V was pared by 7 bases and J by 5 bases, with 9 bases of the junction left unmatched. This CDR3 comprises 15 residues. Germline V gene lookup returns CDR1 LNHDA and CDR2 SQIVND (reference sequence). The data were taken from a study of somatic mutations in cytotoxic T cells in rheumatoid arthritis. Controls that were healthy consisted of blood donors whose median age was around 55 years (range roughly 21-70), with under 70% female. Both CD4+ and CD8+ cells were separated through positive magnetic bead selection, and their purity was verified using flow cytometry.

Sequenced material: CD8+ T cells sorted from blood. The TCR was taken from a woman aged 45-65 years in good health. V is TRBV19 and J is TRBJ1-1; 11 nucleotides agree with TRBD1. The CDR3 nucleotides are TGTGCCAGTATGGGGCTGGACAGGGGGCAAACTGAAGCTTTCTTT. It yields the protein CASMGLDRGQTEAFF. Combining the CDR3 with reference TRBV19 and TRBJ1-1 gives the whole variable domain DGGITQSPKYLFRKEGQNVTLSCEQNLNHDAMYWYRQDPGQGLRLIYYSQIVNDFQKGDIAEGYSVSREKKESFPLTVTSAQKNPTAFYLCASMGLDRGQTEAFFGQGTRLTVV.